The source of this TCR beta chain is a study of blood T cell repertoires in COVID-19. Study-wide background: Specimens from acute and convalescent COVID-19 originated in the United States, Italy and Spain. PBMCs, B-cell-depleted T cells, or T cells were the source of the cDNA or gDNA that made up the material.

The CDR3 is 12 amino acids. V shed 6 bases and J shed 0 bases, with 5 bases lying between them. CDR1 LNHDA and CDR2 SQIVND come from the germline V gene (reference sequence). Original processing notes: Reference gene primer amplification gave nucleated cell count estimates. Method: immunoSEQ multiplex PCR; TCRdb's copy keeps in-frame clones and lacks some. For V, J and clone size, that table is used; D and trimming come from the DNA. The sample yields approximately 150,000 clones, roughly nine tenths seen once. The chain couples TRBV19 to TRBJ1-1; D remains unclear. The TCR comes from a man aged 60 to 75 with active or convalescent COVID-19. Sequencing was carried out using peripheral blood. Here the CDR3 reads CASRDLNTEAFF. As DNA, the CDR3 is TGTGCCAGTAGGGACTTGAACACTGAAGCTTTCTTT.